This is a list of T cell receptor beta chains from one sample in a study of CD8 T cells in ankylosing spondylitis. TCRdb reanalysed the 5' RACE reads using MiXCR and keeps one entry per CDR3 protein. The sample lists 450,000 to 550,000 distinct CDR3 sequences; approximately 5.3% were seen once. The sequenced sample consisted of blood, either unsorted or a sorted T cell fraction (not recorded which). Source of these receptors: a male donor with ankylosing spondylitis. Each CDR3 is given with its conserved first and last residue. The D gene is left open where the match is weak. The listing skips clone size in some rows; elsewhere it reads once, few, many or a size class.

j_call clone_size d_call v_call cdr3_nt cdr3_aa
TRBJ2-3 many NA TRBV5-1 TGCGCCAGCAGCTCGGTGGGCGTAACAGATACGCAGTATTTT CASSSVGVTDTQYF
TRBJ2-2 many TRBD2 TRBV5-1 TGCGCCAGCAGCCTACTAGCGGGGTCGAACACCGGGGAGCTGTTTTTT CASSLLAGSNTGELFF
TRBJ2-1 NA NA TRBV20-1 TGCAGTGCTAGAGAAAGGGGGAGACCCTCCTACAATGAGCAGTTCTTC CSARERGRPSYNEQFF
TRBJ2-1 many TRBD2 TRBV27 TGTGCCAGCTCCCCCAGGGAGGGGAGCAATGAGCAGTTCTTC CASSPREGSNEQFF
TRBJ1-4 many TRBD1 TRBV6-2/TRBV6-3 TGTGCCAGCAGTTACTACCACAGGGGGAGGAATGAAAAACTGTTTTTT CASSYYHRGRNEKLFF
TRBJ1-4 many TRBD1 TRBV20-1 TGCAGTGCTAGAGATAACGGCAGGGGGCATGAAAAACTGTTTTTT CSARDNGRGHEKLFF
TRBJ2-3 NA NA TRBV6-5 TGTGCCAGCAGTTACTCGCGGGTTGCTCTCACAGATACGCAGTATTTT CASSYSRVALTDTQYF
TRBJ1-4 many NA TRBV4-2 TGTGCCAGCAGCCAAGAAACCCGGGACGGCTATGGAAAACTGTTTTTT CASSQETRDGYGKLFF
TRBJ1-1 many NA TRBV10-3 TGTGCCATCAGTGAGGGTTACGGGCGGGGTACTGAAGCTTTCTTT CAISEGYGRGTEAFF
TRBJ1-4 many NA TRBV7-9 TGTGCCAGCAGCTTCGGGGAAAAACTGTTTTTT CASSFGEKLFF
TRBJ2-5 many NA TRBV10-3 TGTGCCATCAGTGAGTCCCGGGGGCTAGCCGGGACCCAGTACTTC CAISESRGLAGTQYF
TRBJ2-2 many TRBD2 TRBV4-3 TGCGCCAGCAGCCAAGGACTAGCGTTCGGCACCGGGGAGCTGTTTTTT CASSQGLAFGTGELFF
TRBJ1-1 many NA TRBV12-3/TRBV12-4 TGTGCCAGCAGTTTAAGCAGGGGTGAAGCTTTCTTT CASSLSRGEAFF
TRBJ2-7 many NA TRBV7-9 TGTGCCAGCAGCTTTGAAGGTCCCTACGAGCAGTACTTC CASSFEGPYEQYF